This TCR beta chain was captured in a study of metastatic and nonmetastatic thyroid tumors. Study-level findings and limits: Within blood and tumor, benign nodules reportedly had significantly lower TCR beta diversity than malignant thyroid tumors did.

This clone was detected many times. The antigen is unknown. Germline values: CDR1 SGHVS, CDR2 FQNEAQ. This CDR3 has 16 residues. The V end was cut by 5 bases, the J end by 2 bases, with 17 bases between. Patients had received no treatment of any kind before thyroid surgery. Through MiXCR, TCRdb re-clonotyped the PCR reads. Of 25,000 to 30,000 clones listed, 15% are singletons. The J gene is TRBJ2-3, the V gene TRBV7-8, with D possibly being TRBD1 (7 bases). What was sequenced was blood. The sequence came from a male donor with papillary thyroid cancer or a benign thyroid nodule (not recorded which). Some clones in this sample may be carry-over from other donors' samples. CDR3: CASSPGGRPPTDTQYF. DNA of the CDR3: TGTGCCAGCAGCCCAGGGGGGCGGCCTCCCACAGATACGCAGTATTTT.